This TCR beta chain derives from a study of response to subunit inactivated influenza vaccine. TCRdb reanalysed the RT-PCR reads using MiXCR and keeps one entry per CDR3 protein. The sample holds about 540,000 distinct CDR3 sequences, around 25% seen once. In its sample, this clonotype was seen a few times. CDR1 is LGHDT, CDR2 YNNKEL, per germline (reference sequence). The CDR3 consists of 14 residues. Trimming cost V 6 bases and J 2 bases; bases outside gene matches: 5. Another study also made use of these data, one on T cells expressing NK-cell markers. That source reports: With UMIs, 5'RACE template switching was used to make TCR beta cDNA.

The sequence derives from a man aged 45 to 65 who received an inactivated influenza vaccine. The chain carries TRBV3-1 and TRBJ2-3; 7 bases line up with TRBD1. The sequences come from CD4+ T cells sorted from PBMCs, collected 12 days after vaccination. The CDR3 DNA follows: TGTGCCAGCAGTTACAGGGGAGCCACAGATACGCAGTATTTT. Its translation: CASSYRGATDTQYF.